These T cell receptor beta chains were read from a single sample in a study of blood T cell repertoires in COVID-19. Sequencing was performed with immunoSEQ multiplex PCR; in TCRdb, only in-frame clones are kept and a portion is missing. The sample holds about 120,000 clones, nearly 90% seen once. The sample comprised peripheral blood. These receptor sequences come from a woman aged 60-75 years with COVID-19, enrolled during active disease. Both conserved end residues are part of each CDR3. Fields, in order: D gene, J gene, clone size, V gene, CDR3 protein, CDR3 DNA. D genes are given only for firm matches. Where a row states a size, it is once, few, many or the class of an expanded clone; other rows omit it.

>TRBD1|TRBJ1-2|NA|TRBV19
CASSSRTGKAGYTF
TGTGCCAGTAGTAGCAGGACAGGGAAGGCTGGCTACACCTTC
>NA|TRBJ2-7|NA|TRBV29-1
CSVLAAYEQYF
TGCAGCGTTCTGGCAGCCTACGAGCAGTACTTC
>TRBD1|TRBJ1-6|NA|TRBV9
CASSALPTGVNSPLHF
TGTGCCAGCAGCGCCTTACCGACAGGGGTGAATTCACCCCTCCACTTT
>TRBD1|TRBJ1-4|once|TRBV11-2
CASSLVGGRGEKLFF
TGTGCCAGCAGCTTAGTAGGGGGCAGGGGTGAAAAACTGTTTTTT
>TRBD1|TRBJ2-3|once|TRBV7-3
CASSSAGTVQYF
TGTGCCAGCAGCTCCGCCGGGACAGTCCAGTATTTT
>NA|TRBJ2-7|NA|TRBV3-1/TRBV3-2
CASSRQNYEQYF
TGTGCCAGCAGTCGACAGAACTACGAGCAGTACTTC
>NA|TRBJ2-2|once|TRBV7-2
CASSLGRGSAGELFF
TGTGCCAGCAGCTTAGGGCGGGGCAGCGCCGGGGAGCTGTTTTTT
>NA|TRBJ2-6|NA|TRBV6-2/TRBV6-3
CASSYSTKVLTF
TGTGCCAGCAGTTACTCGACTAAGGTCCTGACTTTC
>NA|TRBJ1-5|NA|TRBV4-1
CASSQEGGGANSNQPQHF
TGCGCCAGCAGCCAAGAAGGCGGCGGGGCTAATAGCAATCAGCCCCAGCATTTT
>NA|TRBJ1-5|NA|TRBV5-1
CASSLLGATVNQPQHF
TGCGCCAGCAGCTTGTTAGGGGCTACGGTGAATCAGCCCCAGCATTTT
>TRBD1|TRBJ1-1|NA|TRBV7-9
CASSTGAVTEAFF
TGTGCCAGCAGTACAGGGGCGGTCACTGAAGCTTTCTTT
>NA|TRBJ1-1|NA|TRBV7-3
CASSSERNTEAFF
TGTGCCAGCAGCTCCGAGAGGAACACTGAAGCTTTCTTT
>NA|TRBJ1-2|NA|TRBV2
CASIRDKSSIGYTF
TGTGCCAGCATCCGGGACAAGAGTTCTATTGGCTATACCTTC
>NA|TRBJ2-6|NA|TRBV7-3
CASSLYAGDLSGANVLTF
TGTGCCAGCAGCTTGTACGCAGGGGATTTATCTGGGGCCAACGTCCTGACTTTC
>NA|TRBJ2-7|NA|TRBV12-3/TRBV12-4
CASSLYRSYEQYF
TGTGCCAGCAGTTTATACAGATCCTACGAGCAGTACTTC
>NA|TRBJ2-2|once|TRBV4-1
CASSQDFQGKTGELFF
TGCGCCAGCAGCCAAGATTTTCAGGGCAAGACCGGGGAGCTGTTTTTT
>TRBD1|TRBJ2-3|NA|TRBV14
CASSQRTGDTDTQYF
TGTGCCAGCAGCCAACGGACAGGGGACACAGATACGCAGTATTTT